Included here is one T cell receptor (beta chain) sequence, with context. No antigen is known for it. Diagnoses were established using clinical symptoms, serum thyroxine and TRAb, thyroid ultrasound and orbital computed tomography. These data originate in a study of T cells in Graves' hyperthyroidism and ophthalmopathy. Findings and caveats of the study: Model predictions of ophthalmopathy came a median around 6.5 months before onset. Most expanded thyroid clonotypes above 0.001 also appeared in blood. Ophthalmopathy cases were set apart from stable hyperthyroidism by a 13 V-J model.

Amplification of TCR beta CDR3 regions used RNA as the template. The HTBI primer set drove a first-round RT-PCR of the TCR CDR3. Via MiXCR, TCRdb re-called the multiplex PCR reads, giving one row per CDR3 protein. Among 560,000 or so distinct CDR3 sequences listed, about 45% were seen once. Source material: peripheral blood or thyroid tissue (not recorded which). This TCR derives from a woman younger than 35 with Graves' hyperthyroidism.

CDR3 sequence: CASSYSRRWVRDTGELFF. CDR3 bases: TGTGCCAGTAGTTACTCCAGACGGTGGGTTCGAGACACCGGGGAGCTGTTTTTT. The chain employs TRBV10-3 and TRBJ2-2, with D hard to call. V gave up 10 bases and J gave up 3 bases, with 27 bases separating them. Germline CDR1 ENHRY, CDR2 SYGVKD. The CDR3 spans 18 residues.